Shown below are 23 T cell receptor beta chains from a single sample sequenced in a study of control samples from healthy donors and cancer patients. The repertoire was sequenced with immunoSEQ multiplex PCR; TCRdb's copy has only in-frame clones and lacks some. Here the sample spans approximately 49,000 clones, about 92% being singletons. Sequencing was done on a sample of PBMCs. The origin of the receptors is a middle-aged man with colorectal cancer.

The rearrangement joins TRBV6-4 to TRBJ2-1; TRBD2 matches at 14 bases. This CDR3 spans 15 amino acids. Germline assignment: CDR1 MRHNA and CDR2 SNTAGT. The V and J ends lost 7 bases and 7 bases, in that order; junction bases with no gene match: 6. The CDR3 DNA follows: TGTGCCAGCAACGGGACTAGCGGGAGATGTAATGAGCAGTTCTTC. Translated, it gives CASNGTSGRCNEQFF.

The CDR3 DNA sequence: TGCGCCAGCAGCTTTACAGGCTATGGCTACACCTTC. Its translation: CASSFTGYGYTF. The chain carries TRBV5-1 and TRBJ1-2, with D possibly matching TRBD1 (5 bases). Trimming shortened V by 2 bases and J by 4 bases, and 6 bases separated the two germline ends. The germline gives CDR1 SGHRS, CDR2 YFSETQ. The CDR3 contains 12 residues.

The chain employs TRBV7-9 and TRBJ1-3; D uncertain. Germline V CDR1 and CDR2: SEHNR, FQNEAQ (reference sequence). V was pared by 6 bases and J by 4 bases, with 13 bases between. The CDR3 totals 14 residues. The CDR3 region is CASRSGPGGNTIYF. CDR3 coding DNA: TGTGCCAGCAGATCGGGCCCCGGCGGAAACACCATATATTTT.

This clone showed up just once. The CDR3 here is CASSPTSGGTDTQYF. The CDR3 nucleotides read TGTGCCAGCAGCCCCACTAGCGGGGGGACAGATACGCAGTATTTT. The chain couples TRBV6-2 or TRBV6-3 to TRBJ2-3, with 12 bases lining up with TRBD2. V trimming: 6 bases; J trimming: 3 bases; junction bases outside the gene matches: 4. This CDR3 has 15 amino acids. Germline V gene lookup returns CDR1 MNHEY and CDR2 SVGEGT.

The chain links TRBV4-1 to TRBJ2-3; 7 positions agree with TRBD2. In germline, CDR1 is MGHRA, CDR2 YSYEKL. The CDR3 length is 15 residues. J lost 0 bases, V lost 4 bases, and 4 bases had no gene match. The CDR3 reads CASSLKAGSTDTQYF. Here the CDR3 DNA reads TGCGCCAGCAGCCTAAAAGCGGGGAGCACAGATACGCAGTATTTT.

This chain joins TRBV14 and TRBJ1-2; 7 nucleotides match TRBD1. Germline V CDR1 and CDR2: SGHDN, FVKESK. The ends lost 4 bases at V and 4 bases at J; junction bases unmatched: 6. The CDR3 extends over 14 amino acids. The CDR3 reads CASSPRTGSYGYTF. In nucleotides, the CDR3 is TGTGCCAGCAGCCCCCGGACAGGAAGCTATGGCTACACCTTC.

The V gene is TRBV9, the J gene TRBJ2-2, with unresolved D. Germline loops: CDR1 SGDLS, CDR2 YYNGEE. Trimming took 3 bases from V and 6 from J, leaving 9 bases between them. This CDR3 comprises 13 residues. The CDR3 sequence is CASSEFGPGELFF. CDR3 nucleotide sequence: TGTGCCAGCAGCGAGTTCGGACCCGGGGAGCTGTTTTTT.

The V call is TRBV11-2, the J call TRBJ2-3, with 7 bases matching TRBD2. Germline V CDR1 and CDR2: SGHAT, FQNNGV. CDR3 length equals 17 residues. Germline trimming cut 1 base from V and 6 bases from J; bases unmatched to any gene: 13. DNA for the CDR3: TGTGCCAGCAGCTTAGGAGCGCGGGAGATAGCCGCGGATACGCAGTATTTT. Amino acid sequence: CASSLGAREIAADTQYF.

The V gene is TRBV6-5, the J gene TRBJ2-2; D possibly uses TRBD1 or TRBD2 (6 bases each). The germline CDR1 and CDR2 sequences are MNHEY and SVGAGI. V lost 2 bases to trimming and J lost 3 bases, with 13 bases between them. The CDR3 has 16 amino acids. CDR3: CASSYAGGGDTGELFF. The CDR3 DNA follows: TGTGCCAGCAGTTACGCTGGAGGGGGTGACACCGGGGAGCTGTTTTTT.

The chain uses TRBV11-3 and TRBJ2-7; 11 nucleotides agree with TRBD2. CDR3 length: 16 residues. Per the germline V gene, CDR1 is SGHNT and CDR2 is YENEEA. V trimming: 6 bases; J trimming: 0 bases; junction bases outside the gene matches: 7. CDR3 DNA sequence: TGTGCCAGCAGAGGCGCGACTAGCGGGATCTCCTACGAGCAGTACTTC. The encoded protein is CASRGATSGISYEQYF.

This clone came up once. The chain is built from TRBV4-1 and TRBJ1-3, with D maybe TRBD1 (5 bases). Germline CDR1 and CDR2: MGHRA and YSYEKL. V lost 2 bases and J lost 0, with 8 bases in between. CDR3 length: 15 residues. The CDR3 loop reads CASSQWGTSGNTIYF. The CDR3 nucleotides read TGCGCCAGCAGCCAATGGGGGACCTCTGGAAACACCATATATTTT.

This clone was observed a few times. The CDR3 spells CASSLTAASEKLFF. The CDR3 region has the DNA TGCGCCAGCAGCCTCACAGCCGCCAGTGAAAAACTGTTTTTT. The chain joins TRBV5-1 to TRBJ1-4; no reliable D call. The CDR3 covers 14 residues. Germline V gene data show CDR1 as SGHRS and CDR2 as YFSETQ. The germline V and J ends were trimmed by 4 bases and 7 bases, with 14 bases remaining between them.

This chain links TRBV7-2 with TRBJ1-2; 9 bases line up with TRBD1. Trimming cost V 11 bases and J 5 bases; bases outside gene matches: 9. The V gene's germline CDR1 is SGHTA and CDR2 FQGNSA. This CDR3 spans 13 amino acids. The CDR3 loop is CAGYRGLFYGYTF. The CDR3 bases are TGTGCCGGGTACAGGGGGCTTTTTTATGGCTACACCTTC.

The chain employs TRBV15 and TRBJ2-1, with 8 positions matching TRBD1. V was clipped by 9 bases and J by 5 bases; unmatched bases: 9. Germline V CDR1 and CDR2: LNHNV, YYDKDF (reference sequence). CDR3 length: 14 amino acids. The CDR3, as DNA: TGTGCCACGCAGGGGACAGGAAGCCACAATGAGCAGTTCTTC. Translation: CATQGTGSHNEQFF.

The chain couples TRBV7-9 to TRBJ2-3, with a tentative D call TRBD2 (6 bases). Deletions cut 0 bases from V and 5 bases from J, with 9 bases between. The CDR3 runs 14 residues. Looked up from germline, CDR1 is SEHNR and CDR2 is FQNEAQ (reference sequence). CDR3 region: CASSLARREDTQYF. In DNA, the CDR3 is TGTGCCAGCAGCTTAGCCCGGAGGGAAGATACGCAGTATTTT.

V usage is TRBV10-1 and J usage is TRBJ2-7; 10 bases fit TRBD2. The CDR3 loop spans 15 amino acids. J was trimmed by 7 bases and V by 2 bases; bases with no gene match: 8. Germline loops: CDR1 WNHNN, CDR2 SYGVQD (reference sequence). CDR3 region: CASSESLAGEDEQYF. CDR3 nucleotides: TGCGCCAGCAGTGAGAGTCTAGCGGGAGAGGATGAGCAGTACTTC.

This chain connects TRBV11-1 to TRBJ2-1; 7 bases line up with TRBD2. Germline V gene lookup returns CDR1 SGHAT and CDR2 FQDESV (reference sequence). The CDR3 has 15 amino acids. The V segment lost 6 bases and the J segment 1 base; nucleotides outside the gene matches: 6. The DNA for the CDR3 is TGTGCCAGCAGTCCATGGGGGGGGTCCTACAATGAGCAGTTCTTC. Encoded protein: CASSPWGGSYNEQFF.

J is TRBJ2-3 and V is TRBV27; 10 bases agree with TRBD2. The germline CDR1 and CDR2 sequences are MNHEY and SMNVEV (reference sequence). V gave up 5 bases and J gave up 2 bases; unmatched junction bases: 4. There are 15 residues in the CDR3. CDR3 sequence: CASSPGTSDTDTQYF. The CDR3 DNA sequence: TGTGCCAGCAGTCCCGGGACTAGCGACACAGATACGCAGTATTTT.

The rearrangement links TRBV28 to TRBJ2-7; the D gene is possibly TRBD2 (5 bases). V lost 7 bases, J lost 5 bases, and 15 bases lay in between. The length of the CDR3 is 13 residues. CDR1 is MDHEN, CDR2 SYDVKM, per germline. CDR3: CASKLPGSHEQYF. CDR3 nucleotide sequence: TGTGCCAGCAAACTCCCGGGGTCCCACGAGCAGTACTTC.

The sample holds one count of this clone. The chain is built from TRBV28 and TRBJ2-1; D not resolved. In germline, CDR1 is MDHEN, CDR2 SYDVKM. V lost 5 bases and J 3 bases, leaving 8 bases between the germline ends. This CDR3 spans 13 amino acids. CDR3: CASSRTYYNEQFF. The CDR3 region has the DNA TGTGCCAGCAGTCGGACGTACTACAATGAGCAGTTCTTC.

The chain has TRBV20-1 and TRBJ2-1; D is ambiguous. Germline V gives CDR1 DFQATT, CDR2 SNEGSKA (reference sequence). The CDR3 consists of 11 residues. The germline V and J ends were trimmed by 6 bases and 7 bases, with 10 bases remaining between them. Here the CDR3 reads CSATASNEQFF. The CDR3 DNA reads TGCAGTGCCACAGCAAGTAATGAGCAGTTCTTC.

The J gene is TRBJ2-7, the V gene TRBV7-9; the match to TRBD1 covers 9 bases. Losses at the gene ends were 4 bases for V and 5 bases for J; bases not matched to a gene: 9. Germline CDR1 and CDR2: SEHNR and FQNEAQ (reference sequence). The CDR3 sequence is 15 residues long. The CDR3 DNA reads as TGTGCCAGCAGCTCTGACAGGGGGAAACAGCACGAGCAGTACTTC. It specifies CASSSDRGKQHEQYF.

The rearrangement uses TRBV4-1 and TRBJ2-1; TRBD2 matches at 14 bases. V was clipped by 7 bases and J by 8 bases; unmatched bases: 7. The germline CDR1 and CDR2 sequences are MGHRA and YSYEKL. The CDR3 covers 15 residues. This CDR3 reads CASKGLAGGVYEQFF. The CDR3 DNA sequence: TGCGCCAGCAAAGGACTAGCGGGAGGCGTATATGAGCAGTTCTTC.